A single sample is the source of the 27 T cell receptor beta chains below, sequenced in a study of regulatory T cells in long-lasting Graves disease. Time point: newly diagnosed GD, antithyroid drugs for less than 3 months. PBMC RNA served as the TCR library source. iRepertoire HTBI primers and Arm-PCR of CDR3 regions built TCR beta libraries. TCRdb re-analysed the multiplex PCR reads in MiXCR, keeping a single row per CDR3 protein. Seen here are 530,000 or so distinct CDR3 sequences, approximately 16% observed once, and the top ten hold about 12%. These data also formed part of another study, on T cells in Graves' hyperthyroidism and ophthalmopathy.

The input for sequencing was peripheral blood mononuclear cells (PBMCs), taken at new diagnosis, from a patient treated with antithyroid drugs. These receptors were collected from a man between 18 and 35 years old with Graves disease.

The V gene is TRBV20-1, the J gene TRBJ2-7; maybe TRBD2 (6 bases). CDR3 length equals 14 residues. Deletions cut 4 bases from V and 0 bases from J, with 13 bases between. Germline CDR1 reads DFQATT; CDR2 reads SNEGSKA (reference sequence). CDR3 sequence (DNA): TGCAGTGCTACCCCACGGGGGAGCTCCTACGAGCAGTACTTC. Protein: CSATPRGSSYEQYF.

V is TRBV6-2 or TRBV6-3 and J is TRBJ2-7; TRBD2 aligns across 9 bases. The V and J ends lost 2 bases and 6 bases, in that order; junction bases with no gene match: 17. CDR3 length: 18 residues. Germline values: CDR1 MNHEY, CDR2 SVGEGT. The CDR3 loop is CASSYVRLAGRMFSEQYF. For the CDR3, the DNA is TGTGCCAGCAGTTACGTTCGGCTAGCGGGAAGGATGTTCTCCGAGCAGTACTTC.

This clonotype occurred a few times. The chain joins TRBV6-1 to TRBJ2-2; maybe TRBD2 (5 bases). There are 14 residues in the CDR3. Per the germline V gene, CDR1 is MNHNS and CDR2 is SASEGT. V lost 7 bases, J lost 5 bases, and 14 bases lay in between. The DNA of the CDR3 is TGTGCCAGCACGAGGCCAGGAGGTACCGGGGAGCTGTTTTTT. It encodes CASTRPGGTGELFF.

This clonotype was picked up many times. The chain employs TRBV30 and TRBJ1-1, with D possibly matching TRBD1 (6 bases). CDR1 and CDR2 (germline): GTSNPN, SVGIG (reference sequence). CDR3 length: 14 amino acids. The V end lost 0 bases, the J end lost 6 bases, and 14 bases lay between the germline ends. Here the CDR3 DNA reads TGTGCCTGGAGTGTTAATTGGGGGGCCTCTGAAGCTTTCTTT. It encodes CAWSVNWGASEAFF. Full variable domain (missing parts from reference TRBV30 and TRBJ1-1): SQTIHQWPATLVQPVGSPLSLECTVEGTSNPNLYWYRQAAGRGLQLLFYSVGIGQISSEVPQNLSASRPQDRQFILSSKKLLLSDSGFYLCAWSVNWGASEAFFGQGTRLTVV.

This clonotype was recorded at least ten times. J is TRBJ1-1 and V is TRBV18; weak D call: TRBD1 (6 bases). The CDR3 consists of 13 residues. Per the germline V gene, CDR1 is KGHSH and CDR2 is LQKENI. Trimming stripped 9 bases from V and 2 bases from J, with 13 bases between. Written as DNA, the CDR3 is TGTGCCAGTCAACCACAGGGTAACACTGAAGCTTTCTTT. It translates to CASQPQGNTEAFF.

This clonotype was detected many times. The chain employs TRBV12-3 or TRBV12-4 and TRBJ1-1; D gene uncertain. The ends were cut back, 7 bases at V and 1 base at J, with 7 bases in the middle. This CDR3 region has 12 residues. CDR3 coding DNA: TGTGCCAGCACCCCCGGGAACACTGAAGCTTTCTTT. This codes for CASTPGNTEAFF.

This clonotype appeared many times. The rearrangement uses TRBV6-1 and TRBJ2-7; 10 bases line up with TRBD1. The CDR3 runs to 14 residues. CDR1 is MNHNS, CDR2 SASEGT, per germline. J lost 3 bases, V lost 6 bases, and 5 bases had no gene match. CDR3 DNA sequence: TGTGCCAGCAGACCGGGACAGGGGATCTACGAGCAGTACTTC. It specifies CASRPGQGIYEQYF.

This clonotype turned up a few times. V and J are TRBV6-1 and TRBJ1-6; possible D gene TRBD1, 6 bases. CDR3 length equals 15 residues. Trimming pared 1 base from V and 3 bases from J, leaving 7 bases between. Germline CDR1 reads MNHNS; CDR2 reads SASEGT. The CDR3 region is CASSEVDSYNSPLHF. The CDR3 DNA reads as TGTGCCAGCAGTGAAGTGGACAGCTATAATTCACCCCTCCACTTT.

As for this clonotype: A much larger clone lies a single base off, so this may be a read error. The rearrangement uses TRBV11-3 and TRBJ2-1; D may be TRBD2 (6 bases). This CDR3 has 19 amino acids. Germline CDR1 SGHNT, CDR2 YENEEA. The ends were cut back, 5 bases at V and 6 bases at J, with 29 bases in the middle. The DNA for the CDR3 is TGTGCCAGCAGCCCGGTCACTAGCAGGAGGCGCCGAACAAGCAATGAGCAGTTCTTC. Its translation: CASSPVTSRRRRTSNEQFF.

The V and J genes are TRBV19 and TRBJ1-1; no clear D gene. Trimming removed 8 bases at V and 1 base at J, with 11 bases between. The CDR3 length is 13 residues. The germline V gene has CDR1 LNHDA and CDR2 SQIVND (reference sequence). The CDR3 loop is CASREMGNTEAFF. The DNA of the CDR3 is TGTGCCAGTCGAGAAATGGGGAACACTGAAGCTTTCTTT. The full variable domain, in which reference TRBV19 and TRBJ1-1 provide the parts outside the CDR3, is DGGITQSPKYLFRKEGQNVTLSCEQNLNHDAMYWYRQDPGQGLRLIYYSQIVNDFQKGDIAEGYSVSREKKESFPLTVTSAQKNPTAFYLCASREMGNTEAFFGQGTRLTVV.

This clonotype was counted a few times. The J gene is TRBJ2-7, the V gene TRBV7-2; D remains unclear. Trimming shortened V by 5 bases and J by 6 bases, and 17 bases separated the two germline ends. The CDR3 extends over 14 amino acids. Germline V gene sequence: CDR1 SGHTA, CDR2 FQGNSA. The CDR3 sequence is CASSRSPLKAEQYF. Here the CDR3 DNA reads TGTGCCAGCAGCCGCTCGCCCCTTAAGGCCGAGCAGTACTTC.

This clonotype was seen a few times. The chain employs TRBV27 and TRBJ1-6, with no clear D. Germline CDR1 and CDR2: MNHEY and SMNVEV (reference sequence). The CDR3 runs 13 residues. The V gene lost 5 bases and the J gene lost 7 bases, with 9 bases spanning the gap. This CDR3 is CASSIGRNSPLHF. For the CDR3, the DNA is TGTGCCAGCAGTATCGGGAGAAATTCACCCCTCCACTTT.

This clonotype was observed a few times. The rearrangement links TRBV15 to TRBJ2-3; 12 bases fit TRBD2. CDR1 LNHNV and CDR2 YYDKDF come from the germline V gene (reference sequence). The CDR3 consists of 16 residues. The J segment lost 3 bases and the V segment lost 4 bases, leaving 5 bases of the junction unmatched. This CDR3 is CATSNSSGRETDTQYF. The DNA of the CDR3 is TGTGCCACCAGCAATTCTAGCGGGAGGGAAACAGATACGCAGTATTTT.

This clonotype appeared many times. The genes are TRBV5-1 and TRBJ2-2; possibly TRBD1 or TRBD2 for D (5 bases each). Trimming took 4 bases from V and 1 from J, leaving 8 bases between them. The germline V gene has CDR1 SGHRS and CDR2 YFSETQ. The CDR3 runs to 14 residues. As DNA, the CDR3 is TGCGCCAGCAGCGGGGACGTGAACACCGGGGAGCTGTTTTTT. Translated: CASSGDVNTGELFF.

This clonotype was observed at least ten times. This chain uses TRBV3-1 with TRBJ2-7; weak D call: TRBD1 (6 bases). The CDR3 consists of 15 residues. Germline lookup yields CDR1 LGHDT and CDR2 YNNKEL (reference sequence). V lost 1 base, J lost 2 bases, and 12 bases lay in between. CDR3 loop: CASSQAGDQPYEQYF. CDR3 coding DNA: TGTGCCAGCAGCCAAGCAGGGGACCAACCCTACGAGCAGTACTTC.

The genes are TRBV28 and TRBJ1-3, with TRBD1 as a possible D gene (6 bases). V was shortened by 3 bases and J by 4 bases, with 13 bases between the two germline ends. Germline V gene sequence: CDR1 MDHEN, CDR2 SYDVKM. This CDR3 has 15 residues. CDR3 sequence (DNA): TGTGCCAGCAGTTTTTCCTCACAGGGAGGAAACACCATATATTTT. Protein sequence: CASSFSSQGGNTIYF.

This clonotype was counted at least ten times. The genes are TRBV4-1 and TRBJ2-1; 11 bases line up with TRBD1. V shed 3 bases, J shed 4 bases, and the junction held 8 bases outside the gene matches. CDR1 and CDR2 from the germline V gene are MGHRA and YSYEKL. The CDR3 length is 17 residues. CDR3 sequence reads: CASSHAFRDRGYNEQFF. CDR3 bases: TGCGCCAGCAGCCACGCATTCCGGGACAGGGGGTACAATGAGCAGTTCTTC.

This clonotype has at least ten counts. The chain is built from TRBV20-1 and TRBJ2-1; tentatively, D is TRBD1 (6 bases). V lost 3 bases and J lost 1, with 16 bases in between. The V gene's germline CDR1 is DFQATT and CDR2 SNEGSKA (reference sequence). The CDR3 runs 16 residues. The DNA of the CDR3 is TGCAGTGCTAGGCCCTCCACAGGGAAATCCTACAATGAGCAGTTCTTC. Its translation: CSARPSTGKSYNEQFF.

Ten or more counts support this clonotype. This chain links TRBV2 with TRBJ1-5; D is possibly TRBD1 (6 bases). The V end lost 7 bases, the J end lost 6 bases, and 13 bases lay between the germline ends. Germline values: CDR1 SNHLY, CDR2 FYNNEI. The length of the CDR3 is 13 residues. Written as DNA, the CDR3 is TGTGCCAGCACCACAGGGATGAGTCAGCCCCAGCATTTT. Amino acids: CASTTGMSQPQHF.

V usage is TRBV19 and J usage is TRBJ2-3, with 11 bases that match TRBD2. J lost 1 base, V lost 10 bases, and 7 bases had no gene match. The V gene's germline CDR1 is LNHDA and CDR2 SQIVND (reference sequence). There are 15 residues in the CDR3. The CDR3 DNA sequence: TGTGCCACCGCCCCGGGACTAGCGGGCACAGATACGCAGTATTTT. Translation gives CATAPGLAGTDTQYF.

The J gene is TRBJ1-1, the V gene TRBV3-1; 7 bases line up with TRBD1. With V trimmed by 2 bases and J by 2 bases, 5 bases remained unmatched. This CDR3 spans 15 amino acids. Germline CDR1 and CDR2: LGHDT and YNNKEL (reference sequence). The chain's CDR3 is CASSQPGTDNTEAFF. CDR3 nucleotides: TGTGCCAGCAGCCAACCCGGGACAGATAACACTGAAGCTTTCTTT.

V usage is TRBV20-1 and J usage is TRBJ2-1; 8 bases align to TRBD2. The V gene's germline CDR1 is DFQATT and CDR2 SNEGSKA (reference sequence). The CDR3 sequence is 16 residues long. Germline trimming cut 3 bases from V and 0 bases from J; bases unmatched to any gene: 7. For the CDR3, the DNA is TGCAGTGCTAGGACTAGCGACCACAGCTCCTACAATGAGCAGTTCTTC. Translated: CSARTSDHSSYNEQFF.

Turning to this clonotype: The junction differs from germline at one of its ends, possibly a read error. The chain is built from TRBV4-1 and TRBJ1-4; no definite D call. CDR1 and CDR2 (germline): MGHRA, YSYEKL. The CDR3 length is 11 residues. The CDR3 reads CASSLGEELFF. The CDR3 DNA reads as TGCGCCAGCAGCCTCGGTGAAGAACTGTTTTTT.

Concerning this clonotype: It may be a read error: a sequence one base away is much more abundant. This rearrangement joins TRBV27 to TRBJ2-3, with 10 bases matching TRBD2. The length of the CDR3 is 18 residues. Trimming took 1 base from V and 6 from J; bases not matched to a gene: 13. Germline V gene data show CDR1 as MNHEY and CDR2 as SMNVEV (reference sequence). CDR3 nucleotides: TGTGCCAGCAGTTTATTCGCCTTCCTAGCGGGAGAATTGGATACGCAGTATTTT. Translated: CASSLFAFLAGELDTQYF.

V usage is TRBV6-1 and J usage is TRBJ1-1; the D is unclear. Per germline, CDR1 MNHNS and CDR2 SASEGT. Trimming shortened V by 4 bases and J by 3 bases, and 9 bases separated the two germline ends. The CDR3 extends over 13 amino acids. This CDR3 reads CASSVERYTEAFF. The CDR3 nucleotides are TGTGCCAGCAGTGTGGAGAGATACACTGAAGCTTTCTTT.

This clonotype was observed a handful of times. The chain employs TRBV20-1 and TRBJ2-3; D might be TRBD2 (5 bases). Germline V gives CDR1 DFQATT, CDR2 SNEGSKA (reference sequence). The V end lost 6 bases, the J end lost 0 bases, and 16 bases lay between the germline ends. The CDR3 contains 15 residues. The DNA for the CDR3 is TGCAGTGCCCCGGTGCCAGCGGCTAGCACAGATACGCAGTATTTT. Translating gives CSAPVPAASTDTQYF.

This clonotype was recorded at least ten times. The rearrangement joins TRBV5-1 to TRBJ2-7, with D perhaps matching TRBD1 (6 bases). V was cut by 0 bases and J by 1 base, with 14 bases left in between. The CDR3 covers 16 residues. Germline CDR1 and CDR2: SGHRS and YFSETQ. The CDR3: CASSLDYRDRSYEQYF. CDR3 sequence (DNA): TGCGCCAGCAGCTTGGATTACAGGGACCGTTCCTACGAGCAGTACTTC.